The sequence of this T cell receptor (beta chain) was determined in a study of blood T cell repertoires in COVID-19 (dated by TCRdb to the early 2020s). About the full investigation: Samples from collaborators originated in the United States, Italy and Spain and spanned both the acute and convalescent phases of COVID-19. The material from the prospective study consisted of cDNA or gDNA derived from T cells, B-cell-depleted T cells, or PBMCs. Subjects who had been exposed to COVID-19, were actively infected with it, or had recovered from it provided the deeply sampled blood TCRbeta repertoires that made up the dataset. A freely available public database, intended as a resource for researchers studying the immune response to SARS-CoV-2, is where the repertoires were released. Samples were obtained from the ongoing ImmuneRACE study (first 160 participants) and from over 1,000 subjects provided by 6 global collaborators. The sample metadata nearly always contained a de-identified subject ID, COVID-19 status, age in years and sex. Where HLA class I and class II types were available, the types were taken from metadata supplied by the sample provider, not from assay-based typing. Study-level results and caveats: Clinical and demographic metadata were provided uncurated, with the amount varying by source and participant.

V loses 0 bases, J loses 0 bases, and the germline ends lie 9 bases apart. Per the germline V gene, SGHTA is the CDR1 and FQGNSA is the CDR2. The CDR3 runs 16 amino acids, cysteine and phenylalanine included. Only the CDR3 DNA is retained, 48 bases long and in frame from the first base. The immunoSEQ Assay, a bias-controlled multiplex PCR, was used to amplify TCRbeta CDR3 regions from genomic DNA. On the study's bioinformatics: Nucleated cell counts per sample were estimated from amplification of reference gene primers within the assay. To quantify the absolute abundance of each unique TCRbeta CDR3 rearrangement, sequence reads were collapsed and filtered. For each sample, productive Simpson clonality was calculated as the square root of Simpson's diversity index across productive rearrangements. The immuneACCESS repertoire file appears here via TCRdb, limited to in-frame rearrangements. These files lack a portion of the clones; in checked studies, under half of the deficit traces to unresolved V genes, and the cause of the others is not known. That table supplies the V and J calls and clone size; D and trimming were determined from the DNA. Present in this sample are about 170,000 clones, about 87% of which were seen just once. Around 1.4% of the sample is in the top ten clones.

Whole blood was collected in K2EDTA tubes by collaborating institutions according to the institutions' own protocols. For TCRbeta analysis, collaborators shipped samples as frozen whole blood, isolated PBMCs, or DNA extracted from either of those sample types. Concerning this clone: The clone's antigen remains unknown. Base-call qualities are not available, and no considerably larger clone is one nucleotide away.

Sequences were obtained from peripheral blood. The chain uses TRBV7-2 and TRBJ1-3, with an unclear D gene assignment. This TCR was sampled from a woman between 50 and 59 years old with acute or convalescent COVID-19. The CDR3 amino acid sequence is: CASSLAGVISGNTIYF. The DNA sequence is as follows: TGTGCCAGCAGCTTAGCGGGAGTAATCTCTGGAAACACCATATATTTT.